These 31 T cell receptor beta chains were all obtained from the same sample, sequenced in a study of graft-versus-host responses after intestinal transplantation. Sequencing used immunoSEQ multiplex PCR; TCRdb keeps in-frame clones, though not all of them. The profile covers tens of thousands of clones, with over 85% appearing a single time and roughly 0.31% taken by the ten largest. Antigen specificity for these receptors is unknown. Sample: unstimulated CD4+ T cells sorted from spleen or lymph node cells, taken before intestinal transplant. The receptors originated from a human donor who received an intestinal transplant.

The rearrangement joins TRBV27 to TRBJ1-3; D is perhaps TRBD1 (5 bases). This CDR3 is built from 14 residues. Trimming cost V 5 bases and J 2 bases, with 10 bases left between them. The germline V gene has CDR1 MNHEY and CDR2 SMNVEV (reference sequence). This CDR3 is CASSGGTPGNTIYF. In nucleotides, the CDR3 is TGTGCCAGCAGTGGCGGGACTCCTGGAAACACCATATATTTT.

The chain employs TRBV2 and TRBJ1-3; D gene uncertain. V was pared by 4 bases and J by 2 bases, with 6 bases between. Germline lookup yields CDR1 SNHLY and CDR2 FYNNEI. CDR3 length: 13 amino acids. As DNA, the CDR3 is TGTGCCAGCAGTGTGGTCGCTGGAAACACCATATATTTT. This sequence encodes CASSVVAGNTIYF.

The rearrangement links TRBV7-2 to TRBJ1-5; D call uncertain. Between the trimmed V and J ends, which lost 3 bases and 2 bases, there was a span of 11 bases. Germline values: CDR1 SGHTA, CDR2 FQGNSA. The CDR3 runs 15 residues. The DNA of the CDR3 is TGTGCCAGCAGCTTTAACGGATTTGGCAATCAGCCCCAGCATTTT. Protein: CASSFNGFGNQPQHF.

This rearrangement joins TRBV28 to TRBJ2-5, with D hard to call. The CDR3 consists of 18 residues. Deletions cut 1 base from V and 5 bases from J, with 23 bases between. The germline CDR1 and CDR2 sequences are MDHEN and SYDVKM. CDR3 region: CASSLSQRPLPGLETQYF. CDR3 coding DNA: TGTGCCAGCAGTTTATCCCAGAGGCCCCTCCCGGGCTTGGAGACCCAGTACTTC.

The chain has TRBV19 and TRBJ2-1; 8 bases fit TRBD2. The CDR3 has 14 amino acids. The J segment lost 6 bases and the V segment lost 3 bases, leaving 4 bases of the junction unmatched. The germline V gene has CDR1 LNHDA and CDR2 SQIVND (reference sequence). CDR3 protein: CASSMGLVVNEQFF. Written as DNA, the CDR3 is TGTGCCAGTAGTATGGGACTAGTTGTCAATGAGCAGTTCTTC.

The genes are TRBV10-1 and TRBJ1-5; unclear D gene. The CDR3 has 12 residues. Germline V CDR1 and CDR2: WNHNN, SYGVQD (reference sequence). V gave up 8 bases and J gave up 7 bases, with 12 bases separating them. The CDR3 protein is CASGVGSQPQHF. In DNA, the CDR3 is TGCGCCAGCGGGGTCGGTAGCCAGCCCCAGCATTTT.

V gene TRBV19 combines with J gene TRBJ2-3; D is tentatively TRBD1 or TRBD2 (5 bases each). Germline lookup yields CDR1 LNHDA and CDR2 SQIVND (reference sequence). Trimming took 10 bases from V and 0 from J, leaving 17 bases between them. The CDR3 runs 15 residues. CDR3 nucleotide sequence: TGTGCCACATTTCATGGGACGGTTAGCACAGATACGCAGTATTTT. This translates into CATFHGTVSTDTQYF.

The chain is built from TRBV6-5 and TRBJ1-2; 7 nucleotides match TRBD1. This CDR3 spans 16 amino acids. J was trimmed by 0 bases and V by 3 bases; bases with no gene match: 7. In germline, CDR1 is MNHEY, CDR2 SVGAGI. CDR3 in amino acids: CASSYSRQGANYGYTF. CDR3 nucleotide sequence: TGTGCCAGCAGTTATTCCCGACAGGGAGCTAACTATGGCTACACCTTC.

This chain uses TRBV5-8 with TRBJ2-1; D is uncertain. Germline values: CDR1 SGHTS, CDR2 YDEGEE. This CDR3 has 15 amino acids. The V gene lost 7 bases and the J gene lost 8 bases, with 22 bases spanning the gap. CDR3: CASLSRQLRPYEQFF. DNA of the CDR3: TGTGCCAGCCTGAGTAGGCAGCTTCGTCCTTATGAGCAGTTCTTC. Combining the CDR3 with reference TRBV5-8 and TRBJ2-1 gives the whole variable domain EAGVTQSPTHLIKTRGQQATLRCSPISGHTSVYWYQQALGLGLQFLLWYDEGEERNRGNFPPRFSGRQFPNYSSELNVNALELEDSALYLCASLSRQLRPYEQFFGPGTRLTVL.

The rearrangement uses TRBV7-9 and TRBJ1-1; D is perhaps TRBD1 (6 bases). The CDR3 extends over 15 amino acids. Germline V lookup: CDR1 SEHNR, CDR2 FQNEAQ (reference sequence). V was clipped by 5 bases and J by 11 bases, with 24 bases between them. CDR3 sequence (DNA): TGTGCCAGCAGCCAGGCGCGTCTAGGGACACTCACGGCTTTCTTT. This encodes CASSQARLGTLTAFF.

This sequence joins TRBV4-1 and TRBJ1-4; D may be TRBD1 (6 bases). The CDR3 sequence is 14 residues long. CDR1 is MGHRA, CDR2 YSYEKL, per germline. V shed 0 bases and J shed 8 bases, with 10 bases lying between them. The CDR3 reads CASSQDRGQEKLFF. The CDR3 DNA reads TGCGCCAGCAGCCAAGACCGAGGACAGGAAAAACTGTTTTTT.

The chain joins TRBV11-2 to TRBJ2-7; 9 bases match TRBD2. This CDR3 has 10 amino acids. Germline CDR1 is SGHAT and CDR2 is FQNNGV. This CDR3 reads CAREGYEQYF. CDR3 sequence (DNA): TGTGCGCGGGAGGGTTACGAGCAGTACTTC.

The chain combines TRBV27 with TRBJ2-1, with a possible D match to TRBD2 (6 bases). The CDR3 length is 17 residues. Germline lookup yields CDR1 MNHEY and CDR2 SMNVEV (reference sequence). Trimming took off 4 bases at V and 0 bases at J, with 16 bases between the two ends. CDR3 bases: TGTGCCAGCAGTTGGGACGGGCGGGGAATCTCCTACAATGAGCAGTTCTTC. Protein: CASSWDGRGISYNEQFF.

V gene TRBV28 combines with J gene TRBJ2-5; D is possibly TRBD1 (5 bases). Looked up from germline, CDR1 is MDHEN and CDR2 is SYDVKM. Trimming stripped 3 bases from V and 4 bases from J, with 12 bases between. The CDR3 loop spans 14 amino acids. CDR3 in amino acids: CASSFEDTGETQYF. For the CDR3, the DNA is TGTGCCAGCAGTTTCGAGGACACGGGAGAGACCCAGTACTTC.

The chain carries TRBV5-1 and TRBJ2-2; D is unclear. V lost 0 bases and J 0 bases, leaving 6 bases between the germline ends. From germline, CDR1 is SGHRS and CDR2 YFSETQ. The CDR3 length is 15 residues. CDR3 sequence reads: CASSLGRSNTGELFF. As DNA, the CDR3 is TGCGCCAGCAGCTTGGGACGGTCGAACACCGGGGAGCTGTTTTTT.

This clone was detected a few times. Written as DNA, the CDR3 is TGTGCCAGCAGACTTCTAGCGGGGGGTTACAATGAGCAGTTCTTC. This sequence encodes CASRLLAGGYNEQFF. This chain links TRBV11-2 with TRBJ2-1; 11 bases are a match to TRBD2. The germline V gene has CDR1 SGHAT and CDR2 FQNNGV. The CDR3 covers 15 residues. After removal of 6 bases from V and 4 bases from J, the junction contained 5 bases not matched to a gene.

The CDR3 DNA follows: TGTGCCAGCAGTTCGGAAGAGCAGTACTTC. It is translated as CASSSEEQYF. The rearrangement joins TRBV28 to TRBJ2-7; D is ambiguous. V was cut by 4 bases and J by 7 bases, with 5 bases left in between. CDR1 MDHEN and CDR2 SYDVKM come from the germline V gene. The CDR3 has 10 residues.

V is TRBV15 and J is TRBJ1-1, with 8 positions matching TRBD1. J lost 1 base, V lost 1 base, and 5 bases had no gene match. The CDR3 runs 16 residues. Germline V CDR1 and CDR2: LNHNV, YYDKDF (reference sequence). The CDR3 protein is CATSRAWTGQNTEAFF. The CDR3, as DNA: TGTGCCACCAGCAGAGCTTGGACAGGGCAGAACACTGAAGCTTTCTTT.

This clone was found once. The genes are TRBV6-1 and TRBJ1-5, with D tentatively TRBD1 (6 bases). The CDR3 totals 13 residues. Germline V gene sequence: CDR1 MNHNS, CDR2 SASEGT. Trimming took off 7 bases at V and 2 bases at J, with 9 bases between the two ends. CDR3 sequence (DNA): TGTGCCAGCATGGCAGGGGGCAATCAGCCCCAGCATTTT. Translated, it gives CASMAGGNQPQHF.

This rearrangement joins TRBV6-6 to TRBJ2-7; 7 bases line up with TRBD1. The germline V gene has CDR1 MNHNY and CDR2 SVGAGI (reference sequence). The length of the CDR3 is 14 residues. J was trimmed by 3 bases and V by 4 bases; bases with no gene match: 6. The CDR3 coding sequence is TGTGCCAGCAGTTTCGCGACAGGGAACTACGAGCAGTACTTC. As protein: CASSFATGNYEQYF.

The rearrangement links TRBV19 to TRBJ1-1; a weak D match, TRBD1 (5 bases). Deletions cut 7 bases from V and 0 bases from J, with 12 bases between. CDR1 and CDR2 from the germline V gene are LNHDA and SQIVND (reference sequence). This CDR3 contains 14 residues. This CDR3 is CASTRNRMNTEAFF. CDR3 sequence (DNA): TGTGCCAGTACTCGGAACAGGATGAACACTGAAGCTTTCTTT.

The chain has TRBV19 and TRBJ1-5; possibly TRBD1 for D (6 bases). Trimming stripped 5 bases from V and 2 bases from J, with 16 bases between. The germline V gene has CDR1 LNHDA and CDR2 SQIVND (reference sequence). This CDR3 spans 16 amino acids. The CDR3 nucleotides read TGTGCCAGTAGTCCGGCCGACAGGATAGGCAATCAGCCCCAGCATTTT. Encoded protein: CASSPADRIGNQPQHF.

This chain uses TRBV5-1 with TRBJ1-4; no definite D call. This CDR3 is built from 15 residues. Germline loops: CDR1 SGHRS, CDR2 YFSETQ. Trimming took off 6 bases at V and 8 bases at J, with 20 bases between the two ends. CDR3 in amino acids: CASTLLTPGEEKLFF. CDR3 nucleotides: TGCGCCAGCACCCTTTTGACACCGGGAGAAGAAAAACTGTTTTTT.

CDR3 sequence reads: CASSEAGGYEKLFF. CDR3 DNA: TGTGCCAGCAGTGAAGCAGGGGGCTATGAAAAACTGTTTTTT. The V call is TRBV6-1, the J call TRBJ1-4, with 7 bases fitting TRBD1. The V gene end was trimmed by 0 bases and the J gene end by 6 bases; junction bases not matched to a gene: 1. CDR1 is MNHNS and CDR2 is SASEGT in the germline V gene. The CDR3 sequence is 14 residues long.

The rearrangement joins TRBV18 to TRBJ2-3; TRBD2 agrees at 11 bases. The CDR3 has 17 residues. CDR1 is KGHSH and CDR2 is LQKENI in the germline V gene. With 4 bases clipped from V and 0 bases from J, the junction kept 6 bases outside the gene matches. CDR3 protein: CASSLTTSGVSTDTQYF. Written as DNA, the CDR3 is TGTGCCAGCTCACTGACGACTAGCGGGGTTAGCACAGATACGCAGTATTTT. The full variable domain, completed using reference TRBV18 and TRBJ2-3, is NAGVMQNPRHLVRRRGQEARLRCSPMKGHSHVYWYRQLPEEGLKFMVYLQKENIIDESGMPKERFSAEFPKEGPSILRIQQVVRGDSAAYFCASSLTTSGVSTDTQYFGPGTRLTVL.

The chain combines TRBV13 with TRBJ1-1; D perhaps matches TRBD1 (5 bases). The CDR3 spans 15 residues. Trimming cost V 6 bases and J 1 base, with 15 bases left between them. Germline CDR1 reads PRHDT; CDR2 reads FYEKMQ (reference sequence). CDR3 protein: CASRITRDSNTEAFF. The DNA of the CDR3 is TGTGCCAGCAGAATTACGAGGGACTCGAACACTGAAGCTTTCTTT.

This rearrangement joins TRBV6-5 to TRBJ1-5; no firm D call. Trimming pared 6 bases from V and 7 bases from J, leaving 7 bases between. The CDR3 totals 11 residues. Germline CDR1 is MNHEY and CDR2 is SVGAGI. This CDR3 is CASRRTQPQHF. The CDR3 bases are TGTGCCAGCAGACGGACCCAGCCCCAGCATTTT.

The rearrangement links TRBV6-1 to TRBJ2-5; weak D call: TRBD1 (6 bases). The DNA end favors TRBJ2-7, so the J call may be wrong. CDR3 length equals 15 residues. Germline-derived CDR1 and CDR2 are MNHNS and SASEGT. CDR3 nucleotide sequence: TGTGCCAGCAGTGATAGGTGGGACATAACGTACGAGCAGTACTTC. Amino acids: CASSDRWDITYEQYF.

CDR3 amino acids: CASSLGTGTGGELFF. CDR3 DNA: TGTGCCAGCAGCCTCGGGACAGGGACGGGCGGGGAGCTGTTTTTT. The chain couples TRBV9 to TRBJ2-2; 9 bases fit TRBD1. Germline V gives CDR1 SGDLS, CDR2 YYNGEE. Trimming took 4 bases from V and 7 from J; bases not matched to a gene: 8. This CDR3 region has 15 residues.

This clone was found once. The chain uses TRBV10-3 and TRBJ2-3, with a weak D call TRBD1 (5 bases). Trimming stripped 3 bases from V and 2 bases from J, with 9 bases between. The CDR3 runs to 14 residues. Germline V lookup: CDR1 ENHRY, CDR2 SYGVKD. CDR3 amino acids: CAISEQASTDTQYF. The CDR3 DNA reads TGTGCCATCAGTGAACAGGCCTCCACAGATACGCAGTATTTT.

V is TRBV10-1 and J is TRBJ2-3, with 9 bases lining up with TRBD1. Germline CDR1 and CDR2: WNHNN and SYGVQD (reference sequence). The CDR3 length is 15 residues. V lost 5 bases and J lost 1; bases outside the gene matches: 4. The CDR3 spells CASSSRTGGTDTQYF. In DNA, the CDR3 is TGCGCCAGCAGTTCGCGGACAGGGGGCACAGATACGCAGTATTTT.